These 7 T cell receptor beta chains originate from one sample sequenced in a study of lymphopenia after photon versus proton radiotherapy. Sequenced by immunoSEQ multiplex PCR; TCRdb stores in-frame clones only, minus some. Of 50,000 to 70,000 clones detected, roughly 90% appear once; the ten largest clones hold 10% to 15%. The input for sequencing was peripheral blood, taken from a patient treated with proton-based radiotherapy. These receptors were obtained from an elderly man with esophageal cancer.

This chain links TRBV14 with TRBJ1-1, with D possibly TRBD1 on 5 matching bases. The CDR3 runs 15 residues. V lost 3 bases and J lost 1, with 12 bases in between. The germline CDR1 and CDR2 sequences are SGHDN and FVKESK. CDR3 amino acids: CASSQTDKRNTEAFF. The DNA for the CDR3 is TGTGCCAGCAGCCAGACAGATAAAAGGAACACTGAAGCTTTCTTT.

This chain uses TRBV5-4 with TRBJ2-3, with TRBD1 matching over 10 bases. CDR3 length: 16 residues. Germline CDR1 reads SGHNT; CDR2 reads YYREEE (reference sequence). The J segment lost 1 base and the V segment lost 2 bases, leaving 4 bases of the junction unmatched. This CDR3 reads CASSLDRGRGTDTQYF. The CDR3 nucleotides read TGTGCCAGCAGCTTAGACAGGGGGCGCGGCACAGATACGCAGTATTTT.

This clone showed up just once. The rearrangement joins TRBV9 to TRBJ2-5, with D tentatively TRBD2 (6 bases). Looked up from germline, CDR1 is SGDLS and CDR2 is YYNGEE. The V and J ends lost 6 bases and 7 bases respectively, with 22 bases between them. The CDR3 totals 15 residues. CDR3 protein: CASTPVADPGSTQYF. CDR3 bases: TGTGCCAGCACCCCCGTAGCGGACCCGGGGTCGACCCAGTACTTC.

J is TRBJ2-5 and V is TRBV29-1; TRBD1 matches at 7 bases. The germline gives CDR1 SQVTM, CDR2 ANQGSEA. Trimming took 5 bases from V and 2 from J; bases not matched to a gene: 14. The CDR3 consists of 16 residues. CDR3 coding DNA: TGCAGCGTTCCCGACCCCAGACAGGGTGGGCAAGAGACCCAGTACTTC. Its translation: CSVPDPRQGGQETQYF.

The V and J genes are TRBV15 and TRBJ2-2; a possible D gene is TRBD1 (6 bases). The CDR3 is 17 residues long. Trimming shortened V by 4 bases and J by 1 base, and 16 bases separated the two germline ends. The V gene's germline CDR1 is LNHNV and CDR2 YYDKDF (reference sequence). The chain's CDR3 is CATSIPWGQKNTGELFF. CDR3 nucleotide sequence: TGTGCCACCAGCATTCCATGGGGACAAAAGAACACCGGGGAGCTGTTTTTT.

The chain has TRBV11-3 and TRBJ2-1; 11 bases line up with TRBD1. The CDR3 length is 17 residues. V shed 3 bases, J shed 8 bases, and the junction held 12 bases outside the gene matches. Per germline, CDR1 SGHNT and CDR2 YENEEA. This CDR3 reads CASSLSSGTGGTYEQFF. CDR3 DNA: TGTGCCAGCAGCTTGTCCTCCGGGACAGGGGGGACGTATGAGCAGTTCTTC.

The genes are TRBV7-2 and TRBJ1-3; D may be TRBD1 (6 bases). The CDR3 runs 15 residues. CDR1 is SGHTA, CDR2 FQGNSA, per germline. V was pared by 5 bases and J by 0 bases, with 11 bases between. CDR3 DNA sequence: TGTGCCAGCAGCCCGGAACAGGGCTCTGGAAACACCATATATTTT. Protein sequence: CASSPEQGSGNTIYF.